The 4 T cell receptor beta chains below were found in one sample sequenced in a study of post-analysis software for immune sequencing data. Study findings and constraints: In patients, TRBV5-6, TRBV5-1 and TRBV20-1 belonged to 4 or 5 TRBV segments found more frequently than in controls.

For these receptors, no antigen is known. Built from TCR beta cDNA, the libraries had unique molecular identifiers in them. A single record per CDR3 protein comes from TCRdb applying MiXCR to the PCR reads. This table holds approximately 730,000 distinct CDR3 sequences, about half found once. Input material: blood. All receptors come from a girl aged 10 to 17 with multiple sclerosis.

The J gene is TRBJ2-5, the V gene TRBV4-2; 7 bases map to TRBD2. There are 16 residues in the CDR3. CDR1 is LGHNA and CDR2 is YNFKEQ in the germline V gene. The junction had 9 bases not matched to a gene; V was cut back by 4 bases and J by 1 base. For the CDR3, the DNA is TGTGCCAGCAGCCCTGCTGCTAGCGGCTCCCAAGAGACCCAGTACTTC. It yields the protein CASSPAASGSQETQYF.

This clonotype was picked up a small number of times. The CDR3: CASSVGREGLQETQYF. The CDR3 coding sequence is TGTGCCAGCAGTGTGGGACGGGAGGGCCTACAGGAGACCCAGTACTTC. The chain recombines TRBV28 with TRBJ2-5; the match to TRBD2 covers 8 bases. CDR3 length: 16 residues. The J segment lost 5 bases and the V segment lost 5 bases, leaving 13 bases of the junction unmatched. Germline CDR1 reads MDHEN; CDR2 reads SYDVKM.

The chain joins TRBV3-1 to TRBJ2-3; 7 bases agree with TRBD2. Trimming at V came to 0 bases and at J to 1 base, leaving 4 bases not matched to a gene. The V gene's germline CDR1 is LGHDT and CDR2 YNNKEL (reference sequence). This CDR3 is 16 amino acids long. CDR3 sequence (DNA): TGTGCCAGCAGCCAAGACGCCCGGGGGGGCACAGATACGCAGTATTTT. Translated, it gives CASSQDARGGTDTQYF.

Of note for this clonotype: Germline and junction disagree at one end, which may indicate a read error. V and J are TRBV6-2 or TRBV6-3 and TRBJ2-1, with TRBD2 identical over 14 bases. CDR1 is MNHEY and CDR2 is SVGEGT in the germline V gene. The CDR3 is made up of 18 amino acids. The chain's CDR3 is CASSMTSGRASSYNVQFF. The CDR3 coding sequence is TGTGCCAGCAGTATGACTAGCGGGAGGGCGAGCTCCTACAATGTGCAGTTCTTC.